These 20 T cell receptor beta chains were all obtained from the same sample, sequenced in a study of T cell changes during pregnancy in multiple sclerosis. Clones were sequenced by immunoSEQ multiplex PCR, and TCRdb holds only the in-frame ones, with some missing. The sample shows 35,000 to 50,000 clones, roughly 92% of them seen only once. The sample here was CD4+ T cells from peripheral blood mononuclear cells, taken in the first trimester of pregnancy. The origin of the receptors is a female donor with multiple sclerosis, enrolled in a pregnancy study.

This rearrangement joins TRBV5-1 to TRBJ1-1; 8 nucleotides agree with TRBD1. CDR3 size: 15 residues. The trim removed 3 bases at V and 2 bases at J, leaving 6 bases unmatched. The germline gives CDR1 SGHRS, CDR2 YFSETQ. The CDR3 region is CASSSSGTGNTEAFF. CDR3 sequence (DNA): TGCGCCAGCAGCTCCTCTGGGACAGGAAACACTGAAGCTTTCTTT.

The rearrangement links TRBV11-3 to TRBJ2-1; a weak D match, TRBD2 (5 bases). The CDR3 totals 15 residues. Per the germline V gene, CDR1 is SGHNT and CDR2 is YENEEA. V was cut by 1 base and J by 0 bases, with 7 bases left in between. The CDR3 spells CASSLGGSSYNEQFF. The CDR3 DNA is TGTGCCAGCAGCTTAGGAGGGTCCTCCTACAATGAGCAGTTCTTC.

V and J are TRBV2 and TRBJ2-3; D is possibly TRBD2 (6 bases). There are 11 residues in the CDR3. V shed 4 bases and J shed 11 bases, with 10 bases lying between them. Germline CDR1 is SNHLY and CDR2 is FYNNEI. The CDR3 bases are TGTGCCAGCAGTGTGTTAGCGGAGCAGTATTTT. As protein: CASSVLAEQYF.

This chain's CDR3 is CASSRGQGPTGELFF. CDR3 coding DNA: TGTGCCAGCAGCCGAGGACAGGGTCCCACCGGGGAGCTGTTTTTT. The chain carries TRBV6-5 and TRBJ2-2; the match to TRBD1 covers 8 bases. The CDR3 contains 15 residues. The germline V gene encodes CDR1 MNHEY and CDR2 SVGAGI. J was trimmed by 4 bases and V by 6 bases; bases with no gene match: 7.

J is TRBJ2-1 and V is TRBV5-6; 7 bases line up with TRBD2. Germline values: CDR1 SGHDT, CDR2 YYEEEE. There are 15 residues in the CDR3. Germline trimming cut 3 bases from V and 4 bases from J; bases unmatched to any gene: 7. The CDR3 DNA is TGTGCCAGCAGCTGGGGACCTAGCGGTTACAATGAGCAGTTCTTC. Residues: CASSWGPSGYNEQFF.

V usage is TRBV28 and J usage is TRBJ1-2; the D gene is possibly TRBD1 (5 bases). The germline gives CDR1 MDHEN, CDR2 SYDVKM. The CDR3 runs to 13 residues. V was pared by 7 bases and J by 4 bases, with 13 bases between. The CDR3 DNA is TGTGCCAGCACCGAACAGGACGTCTATGGCTACACCTTC. This translates into CASTEQDVYGYTF.

The rearrangement links TRBV5-1 to TRBJ2-3; TRBD1 matches at 7 bases. V was clipped by 0 bases and J by 1 base; unmatched bases: 2. This CDR3 has 15 residues. Looked up from germline, CDR1 is SGHRS and CDR2 is YFSETQ. The CDR3 coding sequence is TGCGCCAGCAGCTTGGACGGGACAGGCACAGATACGCAGTATTTT. Amino acids: CASSLDGTGTDTQYF.

The rearrangement joins TRBV30 to TRBJ2-3, with D possibly matching TRBD2 (6 bases). Germline CDR1 GTSNPN, CDR2 SVGIG (reference sequence). V lost 1 base and J lost 0, with 20 bases in between. The CDR3 extends over 18 amino acids. The CDR3 sequence: CAWSGGGISEQSTDTQYF. The CDR3 region has the DNA TGTGCCTGGAGTGGGGGAGGAATTTCGGAGCAGAGCACAGATACGCAGTATTTT.

V usage is TRBV19 and J usage is TRBJ1-5, with TRBD1 matching 10 bases. The CDR3 extends over 15 amino acids. V trimming: 3 bases; J trimming: 4 bases; junction bases outside the gene matches: 3. Per germline, CDR1 LNHDA and CDR2 SQIVND (reference sequence). Here the CDR3 reads CASSIGQGVNQPQHF. The CDR3 nucleotides are TGTGCCAGTAGTATCGGACAGGGGGTGAATCAGCCCCAGCATTTT.

V is TRBV6-1 and J is TRBJ2-2, with TRBD2 matching over 10 bases. CDR1 MNHNS and CDR2 SASEGT come from the germline V gene. Trimming cost V 1 base and J 1 base; bases outside gene matches: 6. The CDR3 has 18 residues. DNA of the CDR3: TGTGCCAGCAGTGAAGACCCTCTAGCGGGAGTGAACACCGGGGAGCTGTTTTTT. Translating it yields CASSEDPLAGVNTGELFF.

The chain joins TRBV28 to TRBJ1-2; D not resolved. The V and J ends lost 7 bases and 4 bases respectively, with 13 bases between them. Germline V gene data show CDR1 as MDHEN and CDR2 as SYDVKM. The CDR3 loop spans 13 amino acids. CDR3 sequence reads: CASTTTPTYGYTF. CDR3 DNA sequence: TGTGCCAGCACCACGACTCCTACCTATGGCTACACCTTC.

The genes are TRBV11-2 and TRBJ2-7, with no clear D. The CDR3 runs 14 residues. Germline assignment: CDR1 SGHAT and CDR2 FQNNGV. Trimming took 1 base from V and 1 from J, leaving 8 bases between them. The CDR3 DNA follows: TGTGCCAGCAGCTTAGGCCGGGTTTCCTACGAGCAGTACTTC. Translation gives CASSLGRVSYEQYF.

The V call is TRBV27, the J call TRBJ2-1; D perhaps matches TRBD1 (5 bases). The CDR3 spans 16 residues. Between the trimmed V and J ends, which lost 7 bases and 0 bases, there was a span of 16 bases. The germline V gene has CDR1 MNHEY and CDR2 SMNVEV (reference sequence). CDR3 sequence: CASTARWGSSYNEQFF. For the CDR3, the DNA is TGTGCCAGCACTGCCCGTTGGGGCAGCTCCTACAATGAGCAGTTCTTC.

The V gene is TRBV11-3, the J gene TRBJ2-2; D might be TRBD2 (6 bases). Germline CDR1 is SGHNT and CDR2 is YENEEA. There are 14 residues in the CDR3. V lost 3 bases to trimming and J lost 4 bases, with 9 bases between them. The CDR3 protein is CASSFEGLTGELFF. CDR3 DNA sequence: TGTGCCAGCAGCTTTGAGGGACTCACCGGGGAGCTGTTTTTT.

This clone has a single count. CDR3 bases: TGTGCCAGCAGCCAAGAAAACAGATACTACGAGCAGTACTTC. This encodes CASSQENRYYEQYF. V is TRBV4-2 and J is TRBJ2-7, with D unclear. The CDR3 has 14 amino acids. Germline V CDR1 and CDR2: LGHNA, YNFKEQ. Trimming stripped 0 bases from V and 3 bases from J, with 9 bases between.

The chain recombines TRBV30 with TRBJ2-7; D call uncertain. This CDR3 has 14 residues. Trimming pared 4 bases from V and 0 bases from J, leaving 13 bases between. In germline, CDR1 is GTSNPN, CDR2 SVGIG (reference sequence). CDR3 amino acids: CAWTTSTSSYEQYF. DNA for the CDR3: TGTGCCTGGACAACCTCAACGAGCTCCTACGAGCAGTACTTC. Using reference TRBV30 and TRBJ2-7 for the parts outside the CDR3, the full variable domain is SQTIHQWPATLVQPVGSPLSLECTVEGTSNPNLYWYRQAAGRGLQLLFYSVGIGQISSEVPQNLSASRPQDRQFILSSKKLLLSDSGFYLCAWTTSTSSYEQYFGPGTRLTVT.

The chain joins TRBV6-1 to TRBJ1-5; D unresolved. The CDR3 spans 13 residues. Germline loops: CDR1 MNHNS, CDR2 SASEGT. V dropped 3 bases and J dropped 3 bases, with 6 bases sitting between them. The CDR3 sequence is CASSDRFNQPQHF. CDR3 DNA: TGTGCCAGCAGTGACCGGTTCAATCAGCCCCAGCATTTT.

Here the CDR3 reads CASSQAGTSGYNEQFF. CDR3 nucleotide sequence: TGTGCCAGCAGCCAAGCCGGGACTAGCGGCTACAATGAGCAGTTCTTC. This chain connects TRBV4-2 to TRBJ2-1, with 11 positions matching TRBD2. The CDR3 length is 16 residues. CDR1 is LGHNA and CDR2 is YNFKEQ in the germline V gene. The V gene end was trimmed by 1 base and the J gene end by 3 bases; junction bases not matched to a gene: 2.

The chain joins TRBV5-6 to TRBJ1-1; 10 bases align to TRBD1. CDR3 size: 16 residues. Germline loops: CDR1 SGHDT, CDR2 YYEEEE. Trimming removed 4 bases from V and 2 bases from J; junction bases left unmatched: 8. CDR3 in amino acids: CASSPDRGLKNTEAFF. The CDR3, as DNA: TGTGCCAGCAGCCCCGACAGGGGGCTCAAAAACACTGAAGCTTTCTTT.

This rearrangement joins TRBV5-6 to TRBJ2-7; the match to TRBD1 covers 7 bases. CDR1 SGHDT and CDR2 YYEEEE come from the germline V gene. V gave up 1 base and J gave up 3 bases; unmatched junction bases: 10. The CDR3 is 16 amino acids. The CDR3 DNA reads TGTGCCAGCAGCTTGTCCCCCGGACAGGCCGTCTACGAGCAGTACTTC. Translating it yields CASSLSPGQAVYEQYF.